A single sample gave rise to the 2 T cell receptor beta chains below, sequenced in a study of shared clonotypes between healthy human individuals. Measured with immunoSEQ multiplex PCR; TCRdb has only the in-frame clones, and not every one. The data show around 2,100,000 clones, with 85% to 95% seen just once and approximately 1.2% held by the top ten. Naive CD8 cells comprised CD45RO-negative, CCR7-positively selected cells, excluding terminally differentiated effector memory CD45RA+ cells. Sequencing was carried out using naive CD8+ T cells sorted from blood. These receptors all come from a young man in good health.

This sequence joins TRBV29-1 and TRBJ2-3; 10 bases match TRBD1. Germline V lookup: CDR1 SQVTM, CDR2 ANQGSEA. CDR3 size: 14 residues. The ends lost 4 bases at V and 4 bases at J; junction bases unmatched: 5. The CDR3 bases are TGCAGCGTTGGGGGGACAGGGGTTGCAGATACGCAGTATTTT. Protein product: CSVGGTGVADTQYF.

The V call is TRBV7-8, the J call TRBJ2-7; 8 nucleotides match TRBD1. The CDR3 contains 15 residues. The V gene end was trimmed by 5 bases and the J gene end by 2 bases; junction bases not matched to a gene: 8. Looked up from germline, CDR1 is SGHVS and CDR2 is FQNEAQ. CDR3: CASSPRDRPPYEQYF. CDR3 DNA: TGTGCCAGCAGCCCCCGGGACAGGCCACCCTACGAGCAGTACTTC.